This T cell receptor beta chain comes out of a study of T-cell memory formation after mild COVID-19. Overall study findings and caveats: The study detected some responding clones in pre-infection memory, suggesting cross-reactive memory joined.

In germline, CDR1 is LNHDA, CDR2 SQIVND (reference sequence). The CDR3 covers 15 residues. V was pared by 7 bases and J by 3 bases, with 11 bases of the junction left unmatched. Of note for this clonotype: Its target is unknown.

With constant-segment primers, 5'RACE yielded cDNA libraries of TCR alpha and TCR beta that carried sample barcodes and UMIs. TCRdb redid the calling of the 5' RACE reads with MiXCR, one entry per CDR3 protein. The sample lists about 470,000 distinct CDR3 sequences, around a sixth seen once, with 9% to 15% in the top ten. Sequencing was carried out using PBMCs or a T cell subset sorted from them (not recorded which). The receptor comes from an adult woman who had mild COVID-19 (a few samples of this study predate the infection). Cell type and time point are not known. The chain links TRBV19 to TRBJ2-7, with 8 bases fitting TRBD1. CDR3 sequence (DNA): TGTGCCAGTAAGACCGGGACAGGCCACCACTACGAGCAGTACTTC. Protein product: CASKTGTGHHYEQYF.